The clone carrying this T cell receptor (beta chain) was seen many times. Its antigen is undetermined. The source of the sample is a study of early T cells in non-severe SARS-CoV-2 infection. Overall study context: Chains were not paired, and sequencing was done on bulk RNA from unsorted whole blood.

With 0 bases removed from V and 0 bases from J, the gap between germline ends came to 9 bases. The germline V gene encodes CDR1 KGHSH and CDR2 LQKENI. The CDR3 runs 16 residues. Attached unique molecular identifiers marked individual cDNA molecules. MiXCR, run by TCRdb on the 5' RACE reads, gives a single entry per CDR3 protein. Seen here are about 29,000 distinct CDR3 sequences, about 5% observed once, and the top ten hold roughly 10%. Study results and caveats: Missing private and CD4 specificities, VDJdb matching favored anti-spike CD8 responses.

This receptor was taken from an adult who was a healthcare worker with PCR-confirmed SARS-CoV-2 infection or an uninfected control (not recorded which). The chain joins TRBV18 to TRBJ1-5, with no clear D. Sequencing input: whole blood. The CDR3 sequence is CASSPPGVNSNQPQHF. The CDR3 DNA is TGTGCCAGCTCACCACCGGGAGTGAATAGCAATCAGCCCCAGCATTTT.